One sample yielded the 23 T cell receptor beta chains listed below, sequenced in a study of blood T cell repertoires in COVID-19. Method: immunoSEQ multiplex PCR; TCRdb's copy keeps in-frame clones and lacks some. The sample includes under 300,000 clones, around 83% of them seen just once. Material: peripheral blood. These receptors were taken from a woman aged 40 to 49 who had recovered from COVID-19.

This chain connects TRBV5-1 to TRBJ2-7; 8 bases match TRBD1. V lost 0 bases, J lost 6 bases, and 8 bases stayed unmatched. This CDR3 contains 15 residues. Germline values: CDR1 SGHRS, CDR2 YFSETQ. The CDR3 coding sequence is TGCGCCAGCAGCTTGGCAGGGACAGGTACGCGCGAGCAGTACTTC. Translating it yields CASSLAGTGTREQYF.

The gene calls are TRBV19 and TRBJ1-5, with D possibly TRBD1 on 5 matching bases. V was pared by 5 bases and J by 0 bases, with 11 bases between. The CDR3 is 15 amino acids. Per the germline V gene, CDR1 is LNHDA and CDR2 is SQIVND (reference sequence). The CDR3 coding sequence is TGTGCCAGTAGTGGGGGGACGGATAGCAATCAGCCCCAGCATTTT. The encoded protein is CASSGGTDSNQPQHF.

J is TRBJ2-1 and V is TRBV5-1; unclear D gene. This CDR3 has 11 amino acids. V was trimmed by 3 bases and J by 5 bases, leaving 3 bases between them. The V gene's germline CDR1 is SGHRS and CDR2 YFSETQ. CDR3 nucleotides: TGCGCCAGCAGCTCTCACAATGAGCAGTTCTTC. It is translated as CASSSHNEQFF.

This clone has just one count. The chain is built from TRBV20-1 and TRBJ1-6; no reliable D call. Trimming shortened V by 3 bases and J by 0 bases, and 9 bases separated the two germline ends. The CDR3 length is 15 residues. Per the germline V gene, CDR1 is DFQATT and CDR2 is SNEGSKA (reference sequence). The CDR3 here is CSASRGISYNSPLHF. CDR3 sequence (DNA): TGCAGTGCTAGTAGAGGGATCTCCTATAATTCACCCCTCCACTTT.

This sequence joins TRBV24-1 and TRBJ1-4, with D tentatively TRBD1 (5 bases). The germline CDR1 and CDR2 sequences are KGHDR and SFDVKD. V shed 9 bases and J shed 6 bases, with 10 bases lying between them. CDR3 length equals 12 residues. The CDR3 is CATQGWDEKLFF. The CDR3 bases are TGTGCCACCCAGGGCTGGGATGAAAAACTGTTTTTT.

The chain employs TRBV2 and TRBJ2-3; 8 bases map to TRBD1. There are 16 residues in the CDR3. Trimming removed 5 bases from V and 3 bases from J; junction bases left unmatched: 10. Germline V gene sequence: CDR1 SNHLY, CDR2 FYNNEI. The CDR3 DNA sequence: TGTGCCAGCAGTTCCGGGTCAGGGGGCTGGACAGATACGCAGTATTTT. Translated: CASSSGSGGWTDTQYF.

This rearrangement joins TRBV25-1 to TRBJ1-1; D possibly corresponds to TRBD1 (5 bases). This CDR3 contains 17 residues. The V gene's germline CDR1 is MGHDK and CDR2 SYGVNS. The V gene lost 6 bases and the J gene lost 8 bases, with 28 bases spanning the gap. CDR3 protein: CASRGPKIPAGPTEAFF. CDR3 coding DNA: TGTGCCAGCAGAGGACCCAAGATACCAGCGGGGCCCACCGAAGCTTTCTTT.

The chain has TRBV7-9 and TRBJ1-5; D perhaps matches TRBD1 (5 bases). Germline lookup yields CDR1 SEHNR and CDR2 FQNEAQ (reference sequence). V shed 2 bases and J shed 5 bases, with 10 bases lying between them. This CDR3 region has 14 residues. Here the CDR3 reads CASSLSGGDQPQHF. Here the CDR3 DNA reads TGTGCCAGCAGCTTAAGCGGGGGGGATCAGCCCCAGCATTTT.

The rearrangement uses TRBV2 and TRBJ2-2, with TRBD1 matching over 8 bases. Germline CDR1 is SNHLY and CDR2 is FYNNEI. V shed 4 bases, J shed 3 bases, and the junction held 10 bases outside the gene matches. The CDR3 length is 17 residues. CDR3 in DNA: TGTGCCAGCAGTGTAAGAAACAGGGGGACGTACACCGGGGAGCTGTTTTTT. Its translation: CASSVRNRGTYTGELFF.

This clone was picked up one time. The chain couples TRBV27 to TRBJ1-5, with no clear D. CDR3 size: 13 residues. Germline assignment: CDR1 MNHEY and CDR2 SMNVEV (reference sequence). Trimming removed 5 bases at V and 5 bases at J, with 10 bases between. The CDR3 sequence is CASSLGGDQPQHF. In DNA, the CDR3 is TGTGCCAGCAGTCTTGGAGGTGATCAGCCCCAGCATTTT.

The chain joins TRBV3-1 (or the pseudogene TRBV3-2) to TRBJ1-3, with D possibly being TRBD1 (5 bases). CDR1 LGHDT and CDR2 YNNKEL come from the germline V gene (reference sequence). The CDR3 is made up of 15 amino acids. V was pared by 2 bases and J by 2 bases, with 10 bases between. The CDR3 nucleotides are TGTGCCAGCAGCCAAAATTGGGGGGCTGGAAACACCATATATTTT. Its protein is CASSQNWGAGNTIYF.

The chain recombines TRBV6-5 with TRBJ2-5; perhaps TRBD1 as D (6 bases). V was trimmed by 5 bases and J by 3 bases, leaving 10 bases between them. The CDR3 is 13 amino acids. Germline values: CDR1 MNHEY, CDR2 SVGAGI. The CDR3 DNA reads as TGTGCCAGCAGTAACCCAGGGGAAGAGACCCAGTACTTC. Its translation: CASSNPGEETQYF.

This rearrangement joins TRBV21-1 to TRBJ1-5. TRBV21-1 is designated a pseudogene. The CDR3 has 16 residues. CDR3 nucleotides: TGTGCCAGCAGCACCGGATTGTGCGGGAAACAACAGCCCCAGCATTTT. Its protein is CASSTGLCGKQQPQHF.

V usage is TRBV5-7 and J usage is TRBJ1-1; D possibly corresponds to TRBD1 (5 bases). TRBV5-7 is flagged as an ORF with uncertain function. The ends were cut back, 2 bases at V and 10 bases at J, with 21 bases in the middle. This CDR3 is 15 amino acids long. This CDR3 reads CASSFGARALQGAFF. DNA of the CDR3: TGTGCCAGCAGCTTTGGGGCCAGGGCTCTACAAGGAGCTTTCTTT.

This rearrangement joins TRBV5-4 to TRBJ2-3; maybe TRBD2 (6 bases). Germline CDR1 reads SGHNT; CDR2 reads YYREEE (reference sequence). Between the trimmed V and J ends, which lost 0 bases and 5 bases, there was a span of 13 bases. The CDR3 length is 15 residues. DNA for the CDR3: TGTGCCAGCAGCTTGGTTCGCGGGGATGTAGATACGCAGTATTTT. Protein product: CASSLVRGDVDTQYF.

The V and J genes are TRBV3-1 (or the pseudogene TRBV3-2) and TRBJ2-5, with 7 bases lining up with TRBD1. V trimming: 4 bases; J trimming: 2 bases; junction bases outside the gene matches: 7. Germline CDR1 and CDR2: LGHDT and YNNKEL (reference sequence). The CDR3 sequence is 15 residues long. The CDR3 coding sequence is TGTGCCAGCAGCCCCAGGACAGGATCACAAGAGACCCAGTACTTC. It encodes CASSPRTGSQETQYF.

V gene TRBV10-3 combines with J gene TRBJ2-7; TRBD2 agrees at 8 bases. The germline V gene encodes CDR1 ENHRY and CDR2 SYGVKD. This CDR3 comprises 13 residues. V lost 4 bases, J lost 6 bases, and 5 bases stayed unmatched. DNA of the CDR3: TGTGCCATCAGTGGGGGACTAGATGGCGAGCAGTACTTC. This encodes CAISGGLDGEQYF.

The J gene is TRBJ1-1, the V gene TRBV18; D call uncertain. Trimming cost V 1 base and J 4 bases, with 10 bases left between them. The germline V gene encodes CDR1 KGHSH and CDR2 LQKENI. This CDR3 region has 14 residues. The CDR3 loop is CASSPRFEVTEAFF. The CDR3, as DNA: TGTGCCAGCTCACCACGTTTTGAGGTCACTGAAGCTTTCTTT.

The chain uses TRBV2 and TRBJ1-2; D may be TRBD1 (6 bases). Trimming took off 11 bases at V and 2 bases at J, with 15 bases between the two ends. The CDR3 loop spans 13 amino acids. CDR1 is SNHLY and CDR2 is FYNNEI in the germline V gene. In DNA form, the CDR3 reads TGTGCCCCCCCCGACAGGTCCAACTATGGCTACACCTTC. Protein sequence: CAPPDRSNYGYTF. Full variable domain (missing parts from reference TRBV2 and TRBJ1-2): EPEVTQTPSHQVTQMGQEVILRCVPISNHLYFYWYRQILGQKVEFLVSFYNNEISEKSEIFDDQFSVERPDGSNFTLKIRSTKLEDSAMYFCAPPDRSNYGYTFGSGTRLTVV.

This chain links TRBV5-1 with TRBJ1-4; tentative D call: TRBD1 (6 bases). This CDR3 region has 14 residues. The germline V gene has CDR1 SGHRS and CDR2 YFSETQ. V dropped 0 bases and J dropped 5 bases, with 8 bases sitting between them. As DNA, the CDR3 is TGCGCCAGCAGCTTGGGTGACAGGAATGAAAAACTGTTTTTT. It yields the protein CASSLGDRNEKLFF.

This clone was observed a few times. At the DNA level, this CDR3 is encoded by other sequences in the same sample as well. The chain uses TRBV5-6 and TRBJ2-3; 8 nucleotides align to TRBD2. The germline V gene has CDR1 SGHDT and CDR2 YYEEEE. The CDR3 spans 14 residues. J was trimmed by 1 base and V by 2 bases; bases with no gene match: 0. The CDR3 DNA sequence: TGTGCCAGCAGCTTAGCGGGGGGCACAGATACGCAGTATTTT. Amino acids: CASSLAGGTDTQYF.

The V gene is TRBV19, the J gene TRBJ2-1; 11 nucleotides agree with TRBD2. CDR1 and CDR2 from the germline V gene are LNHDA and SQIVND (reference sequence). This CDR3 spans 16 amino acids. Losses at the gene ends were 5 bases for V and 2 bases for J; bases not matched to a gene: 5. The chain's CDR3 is CASSPSGGRAYNEQFF. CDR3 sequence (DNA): TGTGCCAGTAGTCCTAGCGGGGGGAGGGCCTACAATGAGCAGTTCTTC.

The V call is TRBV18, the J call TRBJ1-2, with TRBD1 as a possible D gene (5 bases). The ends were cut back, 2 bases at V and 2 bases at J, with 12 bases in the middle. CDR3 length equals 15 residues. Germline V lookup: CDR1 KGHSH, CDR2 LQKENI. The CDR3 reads CASSPGRALNYGYTF. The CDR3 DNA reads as TGTGCCAGCTCACCAGGCAGGGCCCTCAACTATGGCTACACCTTC.